This entry lists 10 T cell receptor beta chains sequenced from one sample in a study of beta chain features in type 1 diabetes. The study reverse transcribed the entire isolated RNA, so it sequenced expressed TCRB transcripts. The data were produced by immunoSEQ multiplex PCR, yet TCRdb's version contains in-frame clones alone and is incomplete. The sample has around 300,000 clones, 8% seen once. The sample consisted of central memory CD4+ T cells from blood. The receptors originated from a woman younger than 35 in good health.

J is TRBJ2-3 and V is TRBV5-1, with D tentatively TRBD1 or TRBD2 (5 bases each). The CDR3 covers 13 residues. Trimming shortened V by 2 bases and J by 3 bases, and 7 bases separated the two germline ends. Germline-derived CDR1 and CDR2 are SGHRS and YFSETQ. CDR3 sequence reads: CASSFWGTDTQYF. The DNA of the CDR3 is TGCGCCAGCAGCTTTTGGGGGACAGATACGCAGTATTTT.

In its sample, this clone was seen many times. J is TRBJ2-4 and V is TRBV23-1; D gene ambiguous. TRBV23-1 is designated an ORF whose function remains uncertain. The CDR3 loop spans 14 amino acids. Trimming removed 4 bases at V and 7 bases at J, with 14 bases between. CDR3 coding DNA: TGCGCCAGCAGTCGGGATAGAACGGGCAACATTCAGTACTTC. Translating it yields CASSRDRTGNIQYF.

This clone showed up just a few times. The rearrangement uses TRBV6-5 and TRBJ1-2; TRBD1 matches at 7 bases. This CDR3 is 14 amino acids long. J lost 4 bases, V lost 4 bases, and 6 bases had no gene match. Germline CDR1 and CDR2: MNHEY and SVGAGI. Here the CDR3 reads CASSSTGQAYGYTF. The CDR3 nucleotides read TGTGCCAGCAGTTCGACCGGACAGGCCTATGGCTACACCTTC.

This clone was counted between two and nine times. The chain combines TRBV5-6 with TRBJ2-5, with TRBD2 matching 9 bases. The ends lost 4 bases at V and 5 bases at J; junction bases unmatched: 6. The CDR3 extends over 14 amino acids. Germline lookup yields CDR1 SGHDT and CDR2 YYEEEE. CDR3 sequence reads: CASSAGLAKETQYF. The CDR3 DNA reads as TGTGCCAGCAGCGCGGGACTAGCAAAGGAGACCCAGTACTTC.

This clone has only a few counts. The genes are TRBV7-3 and TRBJ2-1; 9 bases align to TRBD1. Germline V gives CDR1 SGHTA, CDR2 FQGTGA. This CDR3 has 17 residues. V gave up 1 base and J gave up 3 bases; unmatched junction bases: 7. CDR3 in DNA: TGTGCCAGCAGCTTAAGAGGGGACAGGGCCGGCTACAATGAGCAGTTCTTC. Its protein is CASSLRGDRAGYNEQFF.

The chain employs TRBV5-1 and TRBJ2-1; TRBD2 matches 8 bases. Germline loops: CDR1 SGHRS, CDR2 YFSETQ. Unmatched junction bases numbered 8, after V lost 0 bases and J lost 0 bases. The CDR3 consists of 18 residues. The CDR3 DNA sequence: TGCGCCAGCAGCTTGGCTAGCGGGTCCACGAGCTCCTACAATGAGCAGTTCTTC. It yields the protein CASSLASGSTSSYNEQFF. The complete variable domain, with remaining parts taken from reference TRBV5-1 and TRBJ2-1, reads KAGVTQTPRYLIKTRGQQVTLSCSPISGHRSVSWYQQTPGQGLQFLFEYFSETQRNKGNFPGRFSGRQFSNSRSEMNVSTLELGDSALYLCASSLASGSTSSYNEQFFGPGTRLTVL.

The rearrangement links TRBV27 to TRBJ1-2; 8 nucleotides line up with TRBD1. This CDR3 region has 12 residues. Trimming at V came to 3 bases and at J to 7 bases, leaving 1 base not matched to a gene. Germline CDR1 and CDR2: MNHEY and SMNVEV (reference sequence). Here the CDR3 reads CASSFRGRGYTF. The CDR3 DNA is TGTGCCAGCAGTTTCAGGGGGCGTGGCTACACCTTC.

V and J are TRBV27 and TRBJ2-1; D uncertain. Germline-derived CDR1 and CDR2 are MNHEY and SMNVEV (reference sequence). This CDR3 contains 15 residues. V dropped 2 bases and J dropped 1 base, with 9 bases sitting between them. The CDR3 DNA is TGTGCCAGCAGTTTAGATCATCGGTCCTACAATGAGCAGTTCTTC. This gives the protein CASSLDHRSYNEQFF.

This clone has at least ten counts. The chain combines TRBV5-6 with TRBJ2-3, with D perhaps given as TRBD1 or TRBD2 (5 bases each). V shed 2 bases and J shed 2 bases, with 18 bases lying between them. CDR3 length equals 17 residues. Germline V CDR1 and CDR2: SGHDT, YYEEEE. Written as DNA, the CDR3 is TGTGCCAGCAGCTTACCGGGGACCAGGAAAATCACAGATACGCAGTATTTT. Translating it yields CASSLPGTRKITDTQYF.

The table lists this clone with a few counts. The rearrangement links TRBV7-2 to TRBJ2-2; 11 bases match TRBD2. The CDR3 consists of 15 residues. Trimming removed 2 bases from V and 6 bases from J; junction bases left unmatched: 2. CDR1 and CDR2 from the germline V gene are SGHTA and FQGNSA. CDR3 residues: CASSLLLAGAGELFF. For the CDR3, the DNA is TGTGCCAGCAGCTTACTACTAGCGGGGGCCGGGGAGCTGTTTTTT. The whole variable domain, remainder taken from reference TRBV7-2 and TRBJ2-2, is GAGVSQSPSNKVTEKGKDVELRCDPISGHTALYWYRQSLGQGLEFLIYFQGNSAPDKSGLPSDRFSAERTGGSVSTLTIQRTQQEDSAVYLCASSLLLAGAGELFFGEGSRLTVL.